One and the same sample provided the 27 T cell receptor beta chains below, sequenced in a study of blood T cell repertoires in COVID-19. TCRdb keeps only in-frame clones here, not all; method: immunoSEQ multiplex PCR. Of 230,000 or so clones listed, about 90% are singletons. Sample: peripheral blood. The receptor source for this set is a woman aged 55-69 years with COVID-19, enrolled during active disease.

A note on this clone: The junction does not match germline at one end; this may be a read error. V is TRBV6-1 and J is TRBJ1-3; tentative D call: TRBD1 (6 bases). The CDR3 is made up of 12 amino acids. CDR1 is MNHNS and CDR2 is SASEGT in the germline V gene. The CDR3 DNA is TGTGCCAGCAGTGAAGCAGCCACACAGGGAAAATTT. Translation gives CASSEAATQGKF.

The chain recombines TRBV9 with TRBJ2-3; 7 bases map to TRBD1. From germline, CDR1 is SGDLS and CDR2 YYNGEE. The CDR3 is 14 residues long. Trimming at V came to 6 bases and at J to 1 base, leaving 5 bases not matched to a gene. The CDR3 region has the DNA TGTGCCAGCACACAAGGACAGGGCACAGATACGCAGTATTTT. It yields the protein CASTQGQGTDTQYF.

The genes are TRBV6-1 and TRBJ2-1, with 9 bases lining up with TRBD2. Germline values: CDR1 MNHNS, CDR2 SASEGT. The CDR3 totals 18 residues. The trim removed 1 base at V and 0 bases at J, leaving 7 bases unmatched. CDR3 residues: CASSEGISGGPSYNEQFF. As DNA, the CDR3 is TGTGCCAGCAGTGAAGGGATTAGCGGGGGCCCCTCCTACAATGAGCAGTTCTTC.

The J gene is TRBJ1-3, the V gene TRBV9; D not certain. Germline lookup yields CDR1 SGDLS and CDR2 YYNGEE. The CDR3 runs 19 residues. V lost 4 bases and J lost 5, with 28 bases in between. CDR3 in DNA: TGTGCCAGCAGCATACGGAAAGACAAAGTGCCTATCGCTAGAAACACCATATATTTT. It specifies CASSIRKDKVPIARNTIYF.

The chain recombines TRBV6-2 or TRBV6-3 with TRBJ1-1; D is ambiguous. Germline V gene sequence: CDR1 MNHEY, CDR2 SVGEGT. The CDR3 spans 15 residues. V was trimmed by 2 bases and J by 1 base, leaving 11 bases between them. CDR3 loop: CASSYEGWANTEAFF. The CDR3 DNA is TGTGCCAGCAGTTACGAAGGTTGGGCGAACACTGAAGCTTTCTTT.

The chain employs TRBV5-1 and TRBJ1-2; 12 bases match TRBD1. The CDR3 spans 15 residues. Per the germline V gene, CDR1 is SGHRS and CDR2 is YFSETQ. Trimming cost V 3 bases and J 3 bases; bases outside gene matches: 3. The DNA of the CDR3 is TGCGCCAGCAGCTCCGGGACAGGGGGCCACTATGGCTACACCTTC. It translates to CASSSGTGGHYGYTF.

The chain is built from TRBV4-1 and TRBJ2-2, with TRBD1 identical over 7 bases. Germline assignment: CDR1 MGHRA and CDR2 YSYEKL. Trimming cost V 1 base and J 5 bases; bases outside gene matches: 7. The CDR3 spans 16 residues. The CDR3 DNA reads TGCGCCAGCAGCCAAGCGAGGGGGCAGAGGACCGGGGAGCTGTTTTTT. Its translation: CASSQARGQRTGELFF.

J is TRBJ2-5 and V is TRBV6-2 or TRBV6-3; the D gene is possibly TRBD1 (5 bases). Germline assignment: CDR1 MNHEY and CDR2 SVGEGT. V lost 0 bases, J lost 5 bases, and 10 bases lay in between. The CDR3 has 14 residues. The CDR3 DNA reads TGTGCCAGCAGTTACTCACGGACATTGGAGACCCAGTACTTC. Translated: CASSYSRTLETQYF.

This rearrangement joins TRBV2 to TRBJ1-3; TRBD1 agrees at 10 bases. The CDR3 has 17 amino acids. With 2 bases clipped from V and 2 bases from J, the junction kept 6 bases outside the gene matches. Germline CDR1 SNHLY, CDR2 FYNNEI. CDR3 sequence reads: CASSEIGTGVAGNTIYF. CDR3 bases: TGTGCCAGCAGTGAAATAGGGACAGGGGTAGCTGGAAACACCATATATTTT.

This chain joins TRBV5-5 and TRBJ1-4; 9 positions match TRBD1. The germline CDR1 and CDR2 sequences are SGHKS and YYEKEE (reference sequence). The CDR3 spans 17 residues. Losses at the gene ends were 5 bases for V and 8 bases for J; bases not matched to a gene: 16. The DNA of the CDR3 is TGTGCCAGCAGTCTGGGGAAGAACAGGGGGCCGGGGGAAAAACTGTTTTTT. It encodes CASSLGKNRGPGEKLFF.

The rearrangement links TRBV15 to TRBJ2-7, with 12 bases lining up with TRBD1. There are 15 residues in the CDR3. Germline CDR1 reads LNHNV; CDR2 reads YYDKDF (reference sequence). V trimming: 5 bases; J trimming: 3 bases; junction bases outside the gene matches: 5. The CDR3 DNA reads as TGTGCCACCAGCGAGGGACAGGGGGCGGTCTACGAGCAGTACTTC. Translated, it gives CATSEGQGAVYEQYF.

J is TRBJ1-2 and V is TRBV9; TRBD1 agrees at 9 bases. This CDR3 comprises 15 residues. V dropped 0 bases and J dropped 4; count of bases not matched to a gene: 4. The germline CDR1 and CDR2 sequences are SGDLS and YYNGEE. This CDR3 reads CASSVEGQGGYGYTF. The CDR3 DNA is TGTGCCAGCAGCGTAGAGGGACAGGGCGGCTATGGCTACACCTTC.

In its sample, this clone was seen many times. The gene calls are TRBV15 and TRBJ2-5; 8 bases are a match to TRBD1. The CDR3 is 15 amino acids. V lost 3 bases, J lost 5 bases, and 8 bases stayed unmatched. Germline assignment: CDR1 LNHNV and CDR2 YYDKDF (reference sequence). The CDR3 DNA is TGTGCCACCAGCAGCTTTTCTCAGGGGGCTGAGACCCAGTACTTC. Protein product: CATSSFSQGAETQYF.

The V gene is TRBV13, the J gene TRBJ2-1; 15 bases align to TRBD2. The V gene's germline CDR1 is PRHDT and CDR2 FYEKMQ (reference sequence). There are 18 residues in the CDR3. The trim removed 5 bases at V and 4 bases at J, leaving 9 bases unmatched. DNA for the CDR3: TGTGCCAGCAGCACTAGGACTAGCGGGGGGGACTTTTACAATGAGCAGTTCTTC. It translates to CASSTRTSGGDFYNEQFF.

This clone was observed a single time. The CDR3, as DNA: TGTGCCAGCAGTGACGACGGGGGGGAGGATGAGCAGTTCTTC. Translating it yields CASSDDGGEDEQFF. The V call is TRBV2, the J call TRBJ2-1; 8 bases align to TRBD2. Trimming at V came to 3 bases and at J to 8 bases, leaving 6 bases not matched to a gene. The germline V gene has CDR1 SNHLY and CDR2 FYNNEI. CDR3 size: 14 residues.

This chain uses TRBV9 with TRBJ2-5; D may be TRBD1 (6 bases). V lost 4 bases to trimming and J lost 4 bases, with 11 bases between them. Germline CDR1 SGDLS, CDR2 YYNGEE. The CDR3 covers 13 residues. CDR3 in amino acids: CASSPQGGETQYF. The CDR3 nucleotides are TGTGCCAGCAGCCCCCAAGGGGGAGAGACCCAGTACTTC. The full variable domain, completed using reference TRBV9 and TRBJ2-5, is DSGVTQTPKHLITATGQRVTLRCSPRSGDLSVYWYQQSLDQGLQFLIQYYNGEERAKGNILERFSAQQFPDLHSELNLSSLELGDSALYFCASSPQGGETQYFGPGTRLLVL.

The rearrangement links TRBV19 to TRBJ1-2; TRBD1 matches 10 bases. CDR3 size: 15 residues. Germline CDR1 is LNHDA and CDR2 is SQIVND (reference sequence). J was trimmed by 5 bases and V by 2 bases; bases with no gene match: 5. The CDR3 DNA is TGTGCCAGTAGTATAACTCGACAGGGGGCGTATGGCTACACCTTC. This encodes CASSITRQGAYGYTF. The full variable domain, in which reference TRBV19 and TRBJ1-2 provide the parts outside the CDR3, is DGGITQSPKYLFRKEGQNVTLSCEQNLNHDAMYWYRQDPGQGLRLIYYSQIVNDFQKGDIAEGYSVSREKKESFPLTVTSAQKNPTAFYLCASSITRQGAYGYTFGSGTRLTVV.

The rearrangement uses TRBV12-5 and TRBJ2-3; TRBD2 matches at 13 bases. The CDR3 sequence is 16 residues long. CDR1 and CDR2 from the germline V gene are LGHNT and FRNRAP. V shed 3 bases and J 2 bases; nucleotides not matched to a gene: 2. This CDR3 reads CASGFGLAGATDTQYF. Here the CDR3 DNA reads TGTGCTAGTGGTTTTGGACTAGCGGGGGCCACAGATACGCAGTATTTT. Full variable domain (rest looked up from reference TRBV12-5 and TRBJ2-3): DARVTQTPRHKVTEMGQEVTMRCQPILGHNTVFWYRQTMMQGLELLAYFRNRAPLDDSGMPKDRFSAEMPDATLATLKIQPSEPRDSAVYFCASGFGLAGATDTQYFGPGTRLTVL.

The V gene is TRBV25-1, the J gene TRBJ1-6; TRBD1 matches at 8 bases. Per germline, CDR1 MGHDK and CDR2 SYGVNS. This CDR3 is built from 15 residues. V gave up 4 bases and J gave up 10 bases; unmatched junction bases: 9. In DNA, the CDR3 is TGTGCCAGCAGTGTGGACAGGGCAATCACGTCACCCCTCCACTTT. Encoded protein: CASSVDRAITSPLHF.

CDR3 loop: CATSRATVNTEAFF. For the CDR3, the DNA is TGTGCCACCAGCAGAGCTACTGTGAACACTGAAGCTTTCTTT. J is TRBJ1-1 and V is TRBV15, with D unresolved. V lost 1 base and J 0 bases, leaving 6 bases between the germline ends. Per germline, CDR1 LNHNV and CDR2 YYDKDF (reference sequence). The CDR3 spans 14 residues.

DNA for the CDR3: TGCAGTGCTAGTAGTAACAGGGTAAGCGGCAATGAGCAGTTCTTC. Its translation: CSASSNRVSGNEQFF. This chain links TRBV20-1 with TRBJ2-1, with a tentative D call TRBD1 (6 bases). V shed 3 bases and J shed 6 bases, with 18 bases lying between them. This CDR3 is 15 amino acids long. Germline CDR1 is DFQATT and CDR2 is SNEGSKA (reference sequence).

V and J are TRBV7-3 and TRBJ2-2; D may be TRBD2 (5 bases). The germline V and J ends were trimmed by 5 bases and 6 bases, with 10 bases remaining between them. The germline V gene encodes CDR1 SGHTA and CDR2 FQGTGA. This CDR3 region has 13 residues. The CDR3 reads CASSSTSPGELFF. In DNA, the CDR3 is TGTGCCAGCAGCAGTACTAGTCCCGGGGAGCTGTTTTTT.

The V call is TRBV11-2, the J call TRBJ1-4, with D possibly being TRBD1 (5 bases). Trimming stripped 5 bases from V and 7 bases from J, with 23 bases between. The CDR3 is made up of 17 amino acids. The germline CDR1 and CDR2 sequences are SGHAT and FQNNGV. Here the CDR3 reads CASSALTQALTREKLFF. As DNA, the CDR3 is TGTGCCAGCAGCGCACTAACACAGGCCCTCACGCGTGAAAAACTGTTTTTT. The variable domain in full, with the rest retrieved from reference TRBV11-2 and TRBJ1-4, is EAGVAQSPRYKIIEKRQSVAFWCNPISGHATLYWYQQILGQGPKLLIQFQNNGVVDDSQLPKDRFSAERLKGVDSTLKIQPAKLEDSAVYLCASSALTQALTREKLFFGSGTQLSVL.

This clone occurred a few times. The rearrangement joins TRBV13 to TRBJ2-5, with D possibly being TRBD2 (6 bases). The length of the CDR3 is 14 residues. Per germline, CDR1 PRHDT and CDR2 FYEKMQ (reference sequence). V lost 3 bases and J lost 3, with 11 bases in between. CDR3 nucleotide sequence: TGTGCCAGCAGCTTTCCGGGACTGAAAGAGACCCAGTACTTC. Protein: CASSFPGLKETQYF.

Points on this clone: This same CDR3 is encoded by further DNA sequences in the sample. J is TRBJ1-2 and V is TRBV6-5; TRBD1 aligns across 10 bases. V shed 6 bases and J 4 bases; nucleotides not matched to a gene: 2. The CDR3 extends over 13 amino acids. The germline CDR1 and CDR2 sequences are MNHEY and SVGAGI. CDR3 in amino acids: CASSRDRGYGYTF. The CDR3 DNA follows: TGTGCCAGCAGCCGGGACAGGGGCTATGGCTACACCTTC.

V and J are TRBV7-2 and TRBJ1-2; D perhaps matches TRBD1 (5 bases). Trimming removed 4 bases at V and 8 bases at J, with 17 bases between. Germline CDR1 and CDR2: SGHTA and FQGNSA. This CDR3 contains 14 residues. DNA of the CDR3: TGTGCCAGCAGCTCCGCGCACCAGGGTGCAGGCTACACCTTC. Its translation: CASSSAHQGAGYTF.

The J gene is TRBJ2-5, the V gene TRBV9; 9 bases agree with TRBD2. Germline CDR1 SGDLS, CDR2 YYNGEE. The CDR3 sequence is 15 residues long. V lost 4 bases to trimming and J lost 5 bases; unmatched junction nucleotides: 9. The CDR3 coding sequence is TGTGCCAGCAGCAAGGCGGGGGGGACTCGGGAGACCCAGTACTTC. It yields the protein CASSKAGGTRETQYF.